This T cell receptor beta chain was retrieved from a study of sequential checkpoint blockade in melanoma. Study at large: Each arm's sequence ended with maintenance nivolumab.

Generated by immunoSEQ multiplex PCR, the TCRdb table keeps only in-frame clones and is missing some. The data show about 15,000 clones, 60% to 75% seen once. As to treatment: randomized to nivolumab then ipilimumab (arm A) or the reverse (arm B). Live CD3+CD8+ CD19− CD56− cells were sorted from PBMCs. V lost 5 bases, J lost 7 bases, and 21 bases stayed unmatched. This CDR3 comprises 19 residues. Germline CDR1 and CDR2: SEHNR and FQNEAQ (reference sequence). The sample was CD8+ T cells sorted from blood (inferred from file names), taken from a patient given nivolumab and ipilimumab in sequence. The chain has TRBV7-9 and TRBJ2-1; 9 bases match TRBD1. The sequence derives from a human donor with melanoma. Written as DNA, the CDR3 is TGTGCCAGCAGCGGAGGGATGGGGACAGGGATCCCGGTGTGGAATGAGCAGTTCTTC. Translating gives CASSGGMGTGIPVWNEQFF.